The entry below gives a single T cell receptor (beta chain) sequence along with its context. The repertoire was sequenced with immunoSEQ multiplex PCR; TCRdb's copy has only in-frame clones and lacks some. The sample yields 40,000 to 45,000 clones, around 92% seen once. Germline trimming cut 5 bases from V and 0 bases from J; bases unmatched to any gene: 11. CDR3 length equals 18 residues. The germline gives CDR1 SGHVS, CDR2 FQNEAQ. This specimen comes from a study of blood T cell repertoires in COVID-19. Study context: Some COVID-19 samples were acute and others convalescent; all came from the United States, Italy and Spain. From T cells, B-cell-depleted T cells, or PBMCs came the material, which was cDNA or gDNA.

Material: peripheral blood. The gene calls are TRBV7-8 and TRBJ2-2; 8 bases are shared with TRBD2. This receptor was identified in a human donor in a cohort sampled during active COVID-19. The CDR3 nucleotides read TGTGCCAGCAGCCCCTCTCGGACTAGCCCGACGAACACCGGGGAGCTGTTTTTT. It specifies CASSPSRTSPTNTGELFF.